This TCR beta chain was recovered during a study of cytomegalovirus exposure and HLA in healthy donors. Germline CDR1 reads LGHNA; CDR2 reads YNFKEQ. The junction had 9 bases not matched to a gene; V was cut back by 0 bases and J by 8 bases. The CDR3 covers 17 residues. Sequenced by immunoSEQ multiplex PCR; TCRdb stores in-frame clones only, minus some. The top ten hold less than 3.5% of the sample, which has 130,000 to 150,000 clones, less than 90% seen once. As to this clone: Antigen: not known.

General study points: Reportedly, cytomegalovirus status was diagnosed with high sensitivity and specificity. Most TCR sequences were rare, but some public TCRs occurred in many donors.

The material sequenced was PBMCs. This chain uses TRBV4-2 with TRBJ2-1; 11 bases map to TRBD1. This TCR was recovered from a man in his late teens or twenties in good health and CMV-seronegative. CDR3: CASSQEPLDRGRDEQFF. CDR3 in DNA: TGTGCCAGCAGCCAAGAACCGTTGGACAGGGGGCGCGATGAGCAGTTCTTC.